Sequencing of this T cell receptor beta chain was carried out in a study of tumor-infiltrating lymphocytes in primary liver carcinoma. Study details: Patients of both sexes were 30 to 69 years old. Samples had roughly 3.65 to 7.5 million productive TCRbeta reads, comparable between tissue types.

RNA isolated from unsorted whole blood supplied the blood RNA, with germline DNA also extracted. This CDR3 spans 13 amino acids. The germline gives CDR1 LNHDA, CDR2 SQIVND (reference sequence). Unmatched junction bases numbered 8, after V lost 4 bases and J lost 11 bases. In regard to this clonotype: No antigen is known for it.

A primer in the constant region served to generate TCR beta cDNA from approximately 500 ng of total RNA. Researchers made the TCR beta libraries by running three nested multiplex PCR rounds with slightly modified ARM-PCR. Each of the first two PCR rounds ran roughly 9 cycles with TRBV1-TRBV30 forward and C-beta reverse primers. A single record per CDR3 protein comes from TCRdb applying MiXCR to the multiplex PCR reads. This table has 250,000 to 400,000 distinct CDR3 sequences, about 60% appearing once. Study-wide points: There was no comparison of CD4+ and CD8+ repertoires, as samples were bulk unsorted.

This TCR was sampled from a man aged 35-49 years with primary liver carcinoma and hepatitis B virus infection. The chain joins TRBV19 to TRBJ1-5, with 7 bases matching TRBD1. Sample: peripheral blood. The CDR3 spells CASSNGQDRTQHF. The CDR3 bases are TGTGCCAGTAGTAACGGACAGGACCGGACCCAGCATTTT.